This T cell receptor beta chain was captured by sequencing in a study of cytomegalovirus exposure and HLA in healthy donors. Study-wide points: In a later analysis, HLA-associated TCR beta chains were more clonally expanded than equally common others. Only CMV serostatus was available as immune exposure information. Fewer N-insertions than the roughly 670-donor mean were reportedly shown by an Asian-associated ancestry cluster in a later analysis.

Only a few counts were recorded for this clone. Its antigen is not known. The V gene lost 0 bases and the J gene lost 1 base, with 10 bases spanning the gap. Per germline, CDR1 GTSNPN and CDR2 SVGIG (reference sequence). The length of the CDR3 is 15 residues. All the people who gave samples were healthy bone marrow donors. Primers: 60 Vbeta forward and 13 Jbeta reverse. The assay was immunoSEQ multiplex PCR, and TCRdb's table has in-frame clones only and misses some. Of 150,000 or so clones in the sample, roughly three quarters were seen once. The receptor comes from a male donor in good health and CMV-seronegative. The sample was PBMCs. The V gene is TRBV30, the J gene TRBJ1-5; a weak D match, TRBD1 (5 bases). CDR3: CAWSVWGASNQPQHF. The DNA for the CDR3 is TGTGCCTGGAGTGTATGGGGCGCGAGCAATCAGCCCCAGCATTTT.